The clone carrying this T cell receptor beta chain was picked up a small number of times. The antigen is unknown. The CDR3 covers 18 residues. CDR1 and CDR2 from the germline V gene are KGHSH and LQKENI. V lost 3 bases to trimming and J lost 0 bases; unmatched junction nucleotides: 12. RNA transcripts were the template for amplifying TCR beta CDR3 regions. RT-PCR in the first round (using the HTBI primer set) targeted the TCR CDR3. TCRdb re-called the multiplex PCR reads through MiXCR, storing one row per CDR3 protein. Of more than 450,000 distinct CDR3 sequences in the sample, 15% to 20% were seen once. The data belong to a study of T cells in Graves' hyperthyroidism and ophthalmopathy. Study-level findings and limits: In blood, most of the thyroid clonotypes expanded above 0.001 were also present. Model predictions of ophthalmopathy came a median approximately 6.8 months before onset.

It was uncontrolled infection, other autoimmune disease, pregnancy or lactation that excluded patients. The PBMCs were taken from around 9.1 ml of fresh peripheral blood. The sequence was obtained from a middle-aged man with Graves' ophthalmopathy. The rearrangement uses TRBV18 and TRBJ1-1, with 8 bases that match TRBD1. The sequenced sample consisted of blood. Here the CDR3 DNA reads TGTGCCAGCTCACCTCCCGGACTGACAGGGGTAATGAACACTGAAGCTTTCTTT. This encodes CASSPPGLTGVMNTEAFF.